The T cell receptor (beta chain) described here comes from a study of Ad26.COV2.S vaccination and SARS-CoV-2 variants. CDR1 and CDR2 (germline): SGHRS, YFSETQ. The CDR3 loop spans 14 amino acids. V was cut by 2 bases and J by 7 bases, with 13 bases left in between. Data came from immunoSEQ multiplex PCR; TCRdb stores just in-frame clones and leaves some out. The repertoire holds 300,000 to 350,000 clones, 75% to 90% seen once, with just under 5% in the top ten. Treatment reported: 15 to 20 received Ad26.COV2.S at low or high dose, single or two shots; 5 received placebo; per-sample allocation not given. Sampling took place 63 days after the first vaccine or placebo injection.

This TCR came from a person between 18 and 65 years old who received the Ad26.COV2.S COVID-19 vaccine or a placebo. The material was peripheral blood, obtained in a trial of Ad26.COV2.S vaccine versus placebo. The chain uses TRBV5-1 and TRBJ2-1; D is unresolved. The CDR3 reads CASSFLQMTNEQFF. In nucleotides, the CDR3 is TGCGCCAGCAGCTTTCTCCAAATGACAAATGAGCAGTTCTTC. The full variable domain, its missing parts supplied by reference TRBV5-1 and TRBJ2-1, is KAGVTQTPRYLIKTRGQQVTLSCSPISGHRSVSWYQQTPGQGLQFLFEYFSETQRNKGNFPGRFSGRQFSNSRSEMNVSTLELGDSALYLCASSFLQMTNEQFFGPGTRLTVL.